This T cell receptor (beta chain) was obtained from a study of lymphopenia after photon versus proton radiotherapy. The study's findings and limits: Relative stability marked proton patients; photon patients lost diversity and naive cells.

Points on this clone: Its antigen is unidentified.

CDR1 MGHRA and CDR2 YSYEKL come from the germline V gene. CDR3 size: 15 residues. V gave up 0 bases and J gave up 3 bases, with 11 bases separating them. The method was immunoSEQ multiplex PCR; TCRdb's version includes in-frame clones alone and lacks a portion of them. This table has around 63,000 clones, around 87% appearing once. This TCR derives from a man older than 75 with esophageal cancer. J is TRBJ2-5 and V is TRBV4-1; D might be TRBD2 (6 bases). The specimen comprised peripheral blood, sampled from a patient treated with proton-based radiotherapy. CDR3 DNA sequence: TGCGCCAGCAGCCAAGATGCAACGGGGGAAGAGACCCAGTACTTC. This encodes CASSQDATGEETQYF.